These 4 T cell receptor beta chains were sequenced from one sample in a study of T cell clonality in common variable immunodeficiency. Some clones are missing from TCRdb's copy, which holds only in-frame ones; the method was immunoSEQ multiplex PCR. The sample holds about 40,000 clones, and no clone turns up only once. Input material: peripheral blood mononuclear cells. The source of these receptors is a person between 18 and 75 years old in good health.

This clone was detected many times. The read terminates 3 residues before the CDR3 end, so the remaining end is supplied by the germline J gene. The rearrangement uses TRBV19 and TRBJ1-2; possibly TRBD1 for D (5 bases). The CDR3 sequence is 13 residues long. The V and J ends lost 4 bases and 2 bases respectively, with 8 bases between them. Germline CDR1 LNHDA, CDR2 SQIVND (reference sequence). CDR3 DNA, as far as it was read: TGTGCCAGTAGTACACAGGTGAACTATGGC. Translation gives CASSTQVNYG. The entire CDR3 protein reads CASSTQVNYGYTF.

This clone showed up many times. The sequenced fragment ends 3 residues before the CDR3 boundary, so the rest is inferred from the germline J gene. J is TRBJ1-2 and V is TRBV2; 9 bases fit TRBD1. Unmatched junction bases numbered 6, after V lost 8 bases and J lost 2 bases. The germline V gene encodes CDR1 SNHLY and CDR2 FYNNEI. CDR3 size: 14 residues. Partial CDR3 DNA: TGTGCCAGCTCTGGGACAGGGCTCAACTATGGC. Protein product: CASSGTGLNYG. The whole CDR3 reads CASSGTGLNYGYTF.

This clone came up many times. The read ends 3 residues early relative to the CDR3; the germline J gene fills the gap. The chain uses TRBV20-1 and TRBJ2-3; no clear D. CDR1 and CDR2 from the germline V gene are DFQATT and SNEGSKA (reference sequence). The CDR3 covers 14 residues. V lost 6 bases, J lost 0 bases, and 13 bases lay in between. The CDR3 DNA, read in part, is TGCAGTGCGGGCTTAGATGCTAGCACAGATACG. The encoded protein is CSAGLDASTDT. The whole CDR3 protein reads CSAGLDASTDTQYF.

This clone was picked up many times. The read ends 3 residues shy of where the CDR3 ends; the end is completed using the germline J gene. V gene TRBV5-1 combines with J gene TRBJ1-4, with 9 bases matching TRBD1. With 0 bases clipped from V and 7 bases from J, the junction kept 4 bases outside the gene matches. The CDR3 totals 15 residues. Germline CDR1 reads SGHRS; CDR2 reads YFSETQ. This chain's CDR3 is CASSLGTGDLEKLFF. Partial CDR3 DNA: TGCGCCAGCAGCTTGGGGACAGGGGATCTTGAAAAA. Complete variable domain (other parts from reference TRBV5-1 and TRBJ1-4): KAGVTQTPRYLIKTRGQQVTLSCSPISGHRSVSWYQQTPGQGLQFLFEYFSETQRNKGNFPGRFSGRQFSNSRSEMNVSTLELGDSALYLCASSLGTGDLEKLFFGSGTQLSVL.